These 11 T cell receptor beta chains share one sample of origin, sequenced in a study of T cell changes during pregnancy in multiple sclerosis (dated by TCRdb to 2018 to 2020). Libraries were constructed by the immunoSEQ multiplex PCR assay. What TCRdb holds here is the immuneACCESS table cut down to in-frame rearrangements. Part of the clones is not present; checked against another copy, under half of the missing clones reflect an unresolved V gene, and the others are unexplained. This sample holds tens of thousands of clones; 91% were observed only once. The ten largest clones capture around 0.5% of the sample. Sequencing used CD4+ T cells from peripheral blood mononuclear cells, obtained in the second trimester of pregnancy. The receptors here all came from a female donor in good health, enrolled as a control in a pregnancy study.

The chain employs TRBV5-6 and TRBJ1-6; 9 bases agree with TRBD1. This CDR3 is 15 amino acids long. After removal of 4 bases from V and 10 bases from J, the junction contained 9 bases not matched to a gene. Germline V lookup: CDR1 SGHDT, CDR2 YYEEEE. CDR3 region: CASSGRTGDSSPLHF. The CDR3 DNA sequence: TGTGCCAGCAGCGGCCGGACAGGGGATAGCTCACCCCTCCACTTT. The full variable domain, in which reference TRBV5-6 and TRBJ1-6 provide the parts outside the CDR3, is DAGVTQSPTHLIKTRGQQVTLRCSPKSGHDTVSWYQQALGQGPQFIFQYYEEEERQRGNFPDRFSGHQFPNYSSELNVNALLLGDSALYLCASSGRTGDSSPLHFGNGTRLTVT.

The chain carries TRBV5-6 and TRBJ1-1; 8 positions match TRBD1. J was trimmed by 1 base and V by 3 bases; bases with no gene match: 8. The CDR3 length is 16 residues. Germline CDR1 SGHDT, CDR2 YYEEEE. The CDR3 DNA sequence: TGTGCCAGCAGCTATCTGCGCGGGACAGGGAACACTGAAGCTTTCTTT. Translated: CASSYLRGTGNTEAFF.

This chain connects TRBV2 to TRBJ2-7, with TRBD2 matching over 9 bases. V shed 2 bases and J 6 bases; nucleotides not matched to a gene: 5. CDR3 length equals 14 residues. Germline values: CDR1 SNHLY, CDR2 FYNNEI. The CDR3: CASSELAGMTEQYF. The CDR3 nucleotides read TGTGCCAGCAGTGAACTAGCGGGGATGACCGAGCAGTACTTC. The variable domain in full, completed from reference TRBV2 and TRBJ2-7, reads EPEVTQTPSHQVTQMGQEVILRCVPISNHLYFYWYRQILGQKVEFLVSFYNNEISEKSEIFDDQFSVERPDGSNFTLKIRSTKLEDSAMYFCASSELAGMTEQYFGPGTRLTVT.

The V call is TRBV9, the J call TRBJ1-2, with 10 nucleotides matching TRBD1. Unmatched junction bases numbered 7, after V lost 0 bases and J lost 5 bases. The germline gives CDR1 SGDLS, CDR2 YYNGEE. This CDR3 region has 16 residues. The CDR3 DNA reads TGTGCCAGCAGCGTAGGAGGGACAGGGGCCAAATATGGCTACACCTTC. Encoded protein: CASSVGGTGAKYGYTF.

V and J are TRBV2 and TRBJ2-1; 7 bases match TRBD1. This CDR3 is 15 amino acids long. After removal of 4 bases from V and 3 bases from J, the junction contained 6 bases not matched to a gene. The germline gives CDR1 SNHLY, CDR2 FYNNEI. The CDR3 nucleotides read TGTGCCAGCAGTGGAGGGGGCTCAATCTACAATGAGCAGTTCTTC. It translates to CASSGGGSIYNEQFF. Together with reference TRBV2 and TRBJ2-1, the CDR3 gives the full variable domain: EPEVTQTPSHQVTQMGQEVILRCVPISNHLYFYWYRQILGQKVEFLVSFYNNEISEKSEIFDDQFSVERPDGSNFTLKIRSTKLEDSAMYFCASSGGGSIYNEQFFGPGTRLTVL.

This chain joins TRBV19 and TRBJ1-3; maybe TRBD1 (6 bases). The CDR3 loop spans 15 amino acids. Deletions cut 3 bases from V and 2 bases from J, with 11 bases between. Germline values: CDR1 LNHDA, CDR2 SQIVND (reference sequence). The CDR3, as DNA: TGTGCCAGTAGTATGAGACAGGCGACTGGAAACACCATATATTTT. Amino acid sequence: CASSMRQATGNTIYF.

The genes are TRBV19 and TRBJ2-7; TRBD1 might be the D (5 bases). In germline, CDR1 is LNHDA, CDR2 SQIVND (reference sequence). This CDR3 has 15 residues. Trimming shortened V by 6 bases and J by 3 bases, and 18 bases separated the two germline ends. The CDR3 DNA follows: TGTGCCAGTAGCCCCCGGCAGGGCGGTAACTACGAGCAGTACTTC. It encodes CASSPRQGGNYEQYF.

The chain recombines TRBV7-3 with TRBJ2-1, with D perhaps matching TRBD2 (5 bases). CDR3 length: 15 residues. Trimming cost V 5 bases and J 4 bases, with 15 bases left between them. Germline CDR1 reads SGHTA; CDR2 reads FQGTGA. The CDR3: CASSRYQRSYNEQFF. The CDR3 DNA reads as TGTGCCAGCAGCCGATACCAGCGGAGTTACAATGAGCAGTTCTTC.

The gene calls are TRBV7-2 and TRBJ2-5; D remains ambiguous. The CDR3 consists of 13 residues. The germline CDR1 and CDR2 sequences are SGHTA and FQGNSA. Trimming took off 6 bases at V and 2 bases at J, with 10 bases between the two ends. In DNA, the CDR3 is TGTGCCAGCAGGCCCGACGGGCAAGAGACCCAGTACTTC. It specifies CASRPDGQETQYF.

The chain recombines TRBV14 with TRBJ1-2; D is undetermined. The CDR3 extends over 13 amino acids. Per germline, CDR1 SGHDN and CDR2 FVKESK. Trimming removed 3 bases from V and 2 bases from J, with 7 bases in between. Here the CDR3 reads CASSQGENYGYTF. CDR3 DNA: TGTGCCAGCAGCCAGGGAGAGAACTATGGCTACACCTTC. The full variable domain, completed using reference TRBV14 and TRBJ1-2, is EAGVTQFPSHSVIEKGQTVTLRCDPISGHDNLYWYRRVMGKEIKFLLHFVKESKQDESGMPNNRFLAERTGGTYSTLKVQPAELEDSGVYFCASSQGENYGYTFGSGTRLTVV.

This clone was seen a few times. The chain combines TRBV2 with TRBJ1-5; 8 bases are shared with TRBD1. The CDR3 loop spans 13 amino acids. CDR1 SNHLY and CDR2 FYNNEI come from the germline V gene. The ends lost 4 bases at V and 4 bases at J; junction bases unmatched: 0. CDR3 amino acids: CASSGQGNQPQHF. In nucleotides, the CDR3 is TGTGCCAGCAGTGGACAGGGGAATCAGCCCCAGCATTTT.